The sequence of this TCR beta chain was determined in a study of regulatory T cells in long-lasting Graves disease. Study-level background: Antithyroid drug use was under 3 months in newly diagnosed Graves' patients. Study findings and constraints: Persistent disease samples used TRBV28, TRBJ1-2 and TRBJ2-5 preferentially. Results may be inaccurate due to the small sample size.

Time point: newly diagnosed GD, antithyroid drugs for less than 3 months. RNA extracted from PBMCs served as the sequencing template. Germline V gives CDR1 SGHDT, CDR2 YYEEEE. This CDR3 spans 14 amino acids. Between the trimmed V and J ends, which lost 2 bases and 8 bases, there was a span of 16 bases. In this sample, this clonotype turned up a few times. The antigen is not known. To make TCR beta libraries, researchers used iRepertoire HTBI primers and Arm-PCR of CDR3 regions. From the multiplex PCR reads, TCRdb called clonotypes with MiXCR, one entry per CDR3 protein. The table records hundreds of thousands of distinct CDR3 sequences, about 15% of them present only once. The same specimen was also included in a second study, on T cells in Graves' hyperthyroidism and ophthalmopathy. That study reports: In making diagnoses, clinical symptoms, serum thyroxine and TRAb, thyroid ultrasound and orbital computed tomography were all used.

The rearrangement links TRBV5-6 to TRBJ1-2; weak D call: TRBD1 (5 bases). The receptor was derived from a woman in her thirties with Graves disease. This specimen was peripheral blood mononuclear cells (PBMCs), taken at new diagnosis, from a patient treated with antithyroid drugs. Here the CDR3 DNA reads TGTGCCAGCAGCTTTCACCTCGGGACGTGGGGCTACACCTTC. It translates to CASSFHLGTWGYTF.